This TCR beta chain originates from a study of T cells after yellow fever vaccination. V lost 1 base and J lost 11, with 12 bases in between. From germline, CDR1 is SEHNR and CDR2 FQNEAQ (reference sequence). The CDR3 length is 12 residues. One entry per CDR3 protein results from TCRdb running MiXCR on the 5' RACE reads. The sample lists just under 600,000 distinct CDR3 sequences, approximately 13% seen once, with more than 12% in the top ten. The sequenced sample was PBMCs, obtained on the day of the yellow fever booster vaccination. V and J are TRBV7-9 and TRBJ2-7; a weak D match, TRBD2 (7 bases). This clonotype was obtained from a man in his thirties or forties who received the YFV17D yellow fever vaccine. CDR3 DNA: TGTGCCAGCAGCTTAGATCAGGGGAGGGAGTACTTC. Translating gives CASSLDQGREYF. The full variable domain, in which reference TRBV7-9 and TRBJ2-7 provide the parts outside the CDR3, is DTGVSQNPRHKITKRGQNVTFRCDPISEHNRLYWYRQTLGQGPEFLTYFQNEAQLEKSRLLSDRFSAERPKGSFSTLEIQRTEQGDSAMYLCASSLDQGREYFGPGTRLTVT.